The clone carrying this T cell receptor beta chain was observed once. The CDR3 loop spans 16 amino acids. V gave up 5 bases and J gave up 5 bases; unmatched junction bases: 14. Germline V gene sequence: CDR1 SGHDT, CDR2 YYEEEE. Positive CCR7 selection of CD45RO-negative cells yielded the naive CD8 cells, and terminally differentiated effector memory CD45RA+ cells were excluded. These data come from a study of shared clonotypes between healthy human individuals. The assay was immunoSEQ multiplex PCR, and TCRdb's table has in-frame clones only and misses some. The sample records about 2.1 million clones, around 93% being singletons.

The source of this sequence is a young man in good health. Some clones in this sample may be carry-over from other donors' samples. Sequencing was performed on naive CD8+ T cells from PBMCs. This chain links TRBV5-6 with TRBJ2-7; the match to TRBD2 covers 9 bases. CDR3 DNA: TGTGCCAGCAGGTTGACTAGCGGAACTCCCCTGGACGAGCAGTACTTC. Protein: CASRLTSGTPLDEQYF.